Listed below are T cell receptor beta chains from one sample, sequenced in a study of breast tumors, draining lymph nodes, adjacent tissues. TCRdb passed the multiplex PCR reads through MiXCR, listing each CDR3 protein once. The table shows approximately 170,000 distinct CDR3 sequences, with roughly a third occurring only once. The specimen was axillary lymph node tissue. These receptors were obtained from a female donor with breast cancer. Some clones in this sample may be carry-over from other donors' samples. Both conserved end residues are part of each CDR3.

>TRBJ2-2|TRBV18
CASSPTVNTGELFF
>TRBJ2-7|TRBV13
CASSQGGQGRFHEQYF
>TRBJ2-1|TRBV5-6
CASSVTGDLSNEQFF
>TRBJ1-4|TRBV6-1
CVSRSGAQGEKLFF
>TRBJ1-1|TRBV30
CAWSEPHRTGRTEAFF
>TRBJ1-2|TRBV3-1
CASSQAGGYGYTF
>TRBJ2-4|TRBV29-1
CSGTRGAKNIQYF
>TRBJ1-6|TRBV18
CASSPSTVNSPLHF
>TRBJ2-1|TRBV12-3/TRBV12-4
CASGFNPSGNGNEQFF
>TRBJ1-3|TRBV20-1
CSASKTGTGGNTIYF
>TRBJ1-4|TRBV25-1
CASSMTGETTNEKLFF
>TRBJ2-7|TRBV7-2
CASSPGTGDYF
>TRBJ2-7|TRBV5-1
CACSTGTSGGPDEQYF
>TRBJ2-1|TRBV7-9
CASSPGGRSYNEQFF
>TRBJ2-3|TRBV7-2
CASSLTIVTDTQYF
>TRBJ2-7|TRBV27
CASSLTSTGYEQYF
>TRBJ1-1|TRBV19
CASSMVSWDTEAFF
>TRBJ2-5|TRBV2
CASSGGRDQETQYF
>TRBJ2-3|TRBV11-3
CASSRGGTSGTDTQYF
>TRBJ1-1|TRBV2
CASSEDRQRNTEAFF
>TRBJ2-2|TRBV4-2
CASSYRENTGELFF
>TRBJ2-7|TRBV11-3
CASSLFGQAAGEQYF
>TRBJ2-5|TRBV6-1
CASSEDPQSSGRKTQYF
>TRBJ1-2|TRBV7-9
CASSPLDRYYGYTF
>TRBJ2-1|TRBV7-9
CASSLGQGLHNEQFF
>TRBJ2-1|TRBV4-2
CASREGGNEQSF
>TRBJ2-7|TRBV20-1
CSASREEAYEQYF
>TRBJ2-2|TRBV28
CASSASRVIAGELFF
>TRBJ2-2|TRBV11-2
CASSLSAGGGGELFF
>TRBJ2-1|TRBV10-2
CVRSEGASKRFF
>TRBJ1-3|TRBV30
CAWSGGLKLGNTIYF
>TRBJ2-1|TRBV9
CASSDGGKGAFFSNEQFF
>TRBJ1-4|TRBV20-1
CSANRAEGLKLFF
>TRBJ1-5|TRBV4-1
CASSRSAFGDQPQHF
>TRBJ1-5|TRBV25-1
CASSDEGWGQPQHF
>TRBJ2-3|TRBV7-2
CASRLTGSATDTQYF
>TRBJ1-4|TRBV4-1
CASSQTVPTNEKLFF
>TRBJ1-5|TRBV2
CASSAQTGAGWPQHF
>TRBJ2-1|TRBV20-1
CSASGGAKRSYNEQFF
>TRBJ2-7|TRBV7-6
CASSLTGKKNYKQHF
>TRBJ2-4|TRBV19
CASSRGLAGVVGKNIQYF
>TRBJ2-7|TRBV6-2/TRBV6-3
CASRDRDRTYEQYF
>TRBJ1-2|TRBV5-4
CASSLMGASFGYTF
>TRBJ2-1|TRBV7-2
CASSFGWGRAIEQLF
>TRBJ2-5|TRBV5-1
CASSLAHRGLETQYF
>TRBJ2-7|TRBV20-1
CSARDPTGSGYEQYF
>TRBJ1-4|TRBV15
CATSRVVGVDEKLFF
>TRBJ2-3|TRBV12-3/TRBV12-4
CASSFGGLAGGTTDTQYF
>TRBJ2-7|TRBV11-2
CASSWRTSGRVPVGEQYF
>TRBJ2-7|TRBV19
CASRGWRVSAYEQYF
>TRBJ2-1|TRBV2
CASGTSGTLSSYNEQFF
>TRBJ1-4|TRBV7-9
CASSFNGGEKLFF
>TRBJ2-2|TRBV10-3
CAISESREGGGAGELFF
>TRBJ1-5|TRBV19
CASTRGGSNQPQHF
>TRBJ2-4|TRBV7-9
CASSSLVDRPIQYF
>TRBJ2-1|TRBV18
CASSPSGAGSYNEQFF